This is a list of T cell receptor beta chains from one sample in a study of tumor T cells in aggressive B-cell lymphoma. Repertoires were generated with immunoSEQ multiplex PCR, while TCRdb's copy carries only in-frame clones and drops some. The sample lists 9,000 to 13,000 clones, approximately 91% occurring once. Sequences were obtained from tumor tissue. The receptors shown here come from an adult with diffuse large B cell lymphoma. Both conserved end residues are part of each CDR3.

j_call	v_call	cdr3_aa
TRBJ2-7	TRBV29-1	CSVEKPGSPWGEQYF
TRBJ2-3	TRBV2	CASSEGLDYTDTQYF
TRBJ1-2	TRBV19	CASSDRGLQGYTF
TRBJ2-7	TRBV27	CASSPDWNRDEQYF
TRBJ2-1	TRBV19	CASSMVGSSGDNEQFF
TRBJ1-5	TRBV5-1	CASSLESGSNQPQHF
TRBJ1-2	TRBV7-8	CASSLESRGFYGYTF
TRBJ1-2	TRBV18	CASSSNPPTGAHAYTF
TRBJ2-5	TRBV7-2	CASSLTSGSWETQYF
TRBJ2-3	TRBV7-2	CASSLVPGTDTQYF
TRBJ1-5	TRBV7-2	CASSLGRSNQPQHF
TRBJ2-7	TRBV5-4	CASSPPDRTEQYF
TRBJ1-5	TRBV6-5	CASSYRGSNQPQHF
TRBJ2-4	TRBV6-1	CASTPGFVGGGIQYF
TRBJ2-1	TRBV7-2	CASSPGTSGYNEQFF
TRBJ1-2	TRBV10-2	CASTGQGGGLGYTF
TRBJ2-2	TRBV6-5	CASSYEAVTGELFF
TRBJ2-1	TRBV15	CATSRGEGPYNEQFF
TRBJ1-6	TRBV5-1	CASASDSNNSPLHF
TRBJ2-7	TRBV19	CTSSIPLGEQYF
TRBJ2-5	TRBV5-1	CASSLSRDYMVGTQYF
TRBJ2-3	TRBV20-1	CSASRTDTQYF
TRBJ2-1	TRBV7-2	CASSLSVRLAGVGNEQFF
TRBJ2-7	TRBV28	CASISGLSYEQYF
TRBJ2-7	TRBV10-3	CAISEFGQGRNEQYF